These 3 T cell receptor beta chains were sequenced from one sample in a study of identical twins' blood T cells (dated by TCRdb to about 2013). The library was prepared using 5' RACE. Reads for this sample came from an Illumina Genome Analyzer IIx. The public reads were run again by TCRdb, first through fastp at Q25 and then through MiXCR, and only productive beta chains were kept. For every CDR3 protein sequence, its rows merge into one entry that carries the most common genes and DNA. This sample holds roughly 380,000 distinct CDR3 sequences; roughly 28% were observed only once. In total, the top ten clones hold about 6% of the sample. Input material: PBMCs. These receptors all come from a woman aged 18 to 55 in good health.

Only a few counts were recorded for this clonotype. This sequence joins TRBV6-5 and TRBJ2-4; 7 bases align to TRBD1. This CDR3 contains 13 residues. Germline loops: CDR1 MNHEY, CDR2 SVGAGI. The junction had 5 bases not matched to a gene; V was cut back by 9 bases and J by 3 bases. DNA for the CDR3: TGTGCCAGTTCCGGGACAGTCAAAAACATTCAGTACTTC. Protein sequence: CASSGTVKNIQYF.

J is TRBJ1-3 and V is TRBV3-1; unclear D gene. With 3 bases removed from V and 9 bases from J, the gap between germline ends came to 15 bases. Germline assignment: CDR1 LGHDT and CDR2 YNNKEL (reference sequence). The length of the CDR3 is 14 residues. CDR3 sequence (DNA): TGTGCCAGCAGCCATAGGACCGCAACGACCACCATATATTTT. This codes for CASSHRTATTTIYF.

This clonotype was picked up a small number of times. The CDR3 bases are TGCAGTGCTCGCCAGTGGCTTCAAGAGACCCAGTACTTC. Protein product: CSARQWLQETQYF. The gene calls are TRBV20-1 and TRBJ2-5; D remains unclear. Trimming removed 5 bases from V and 2 bases from J, with 12 bases in between. The V gene's germline CDR1 is DFQATT and CDR2 SNEGSKA (reference sequence). The length of the CDR3 is 13 residues.